This TCR beta chain came from a study of relationships among human T cell subsets (dated by TCRdb to the early 2010s). A note on the overall study: The study sequenced eight distinct T cell populations from blood: pan T, CD8 cytotoxic, regulatory, Th1, Th2, naive plus transitional, activated and memory cells.

In the case of this clonotype: No cognate antigen has been identified for it. Base qualities are not provided; no much larger clone lies one nucleotide away.

Libraries were made using multiplex PCR. This sample was sequenced with a 454 GS FLX. Semiquantitative ARM-PCR was used to amplify the TCR alpha and beta CDR3 regions from mRNA. ARM-PCR used tagged nested gene-specific primers, after which communal superprimers carried out exponential amplification. Before the first-round PCR products went through the second amplification round, exonuclease was used to remove the nested primers. Sequencing of the amplicons was performed on the 454 platform, which allows millions of DNA fragments to be sequenced rapidly without cloning bias. An effective read was defined as a read mappable to both V and J germline segments. The study's own analysis went as follows. IRmap, which uses pyromap, a Smith-Waterman modification adapted to 454 sequencing errors, was used to assign reads to germline V, D and J segments. To filter D-beta assignments, cutoffs were set at the 99th percentile of the alignment scores obtained from simulated random sequences. The CDR3 was taken to be the amino acids lying between the conserved V-segment Y[YFLI]C motif and the J-segment [FW]GXGT motif. A compound Poisson process model, previously applied to large-scale EST data, was used to estimate repertoire diversity. A cross-contamination detection procedure was applied to argue against sample contamination as the source of shared CDR3s. TCRdb reprocessing: public reads trimmed at Q25 with fastp, clones called with MiXCR, in-frame beta chains kept. Duplicate CDR3 protein sequences are folded into a single record with the most common DNA and genes. These V and J calls are TCRdb output, not the study's own analysis. Here the sample has over 14,000 distinct CDR3 sequences; 62% occur a single time. 35% of the sample is taken by the ten largest.

Points the paper makes about the study in general: Across the seven subsets, no statistically significant differences turned up in V, D and J usage, CDR3 length, or N-nucleotide additions. Over 50% of CD8+ cytotoxic sequences belonged to clones with over 100 reads, whereas regulatory and Th2 subsets showed few such clones. Substantial sharing of CDR3s among Th1, Th2 and regulatory T cells was interpreted as suggestive of stochastic cell fate choices. The bead-based sorting was unable to rule out the presence of a CD4+CD8+ double-positive population. T cell counts went unrecorded for two pan T samples, which were processed alongside pan B cells.

CDR1 and CDR2 are drawn from the germline V gene: ENHRY, SYGVKD. The V end loses 7 bases and the J end loses 7 bases, and a stretch of 13 bases separates them. Counted from cysteine to phenylalanine, this CDR3 has 13 amino acids. Kept here is only the CDR3 DNA, which spans 39 bases and is read in frame from base 1. Miltenyi superparamagnetic beads coated with subset-specific monoclonal antibodies were used to isolate the T cell subsets. Every T cell population came from peripheral blood. Whole blood was subjected to Ficoll separation to obtain mononuclear cells, from which monocytes were subsequently depleted using anti-CD14 microbeads. Right after isolation, the cell populations were resuspended in RNAprotect reagent. The pan T sample comprised CD3+ T cells in general.

The V and J segments used are TRBV10-3 and TRBJ1-4, with a tentative D gene TRBD1 over 6 matching bases. The TCR originated in a man in his forties in good health. Sequenced material: total T cells sorted from blood. Sample cell subset or site, as interpreted from the label and publication: CD3+ T cells in general. The CDR3 protein is CAINGGAGEKLFF. The DNA reads as follows: TGTGCCATCAATGGGGGCGCGGGTGAAAAACTGTTTTTT.